This T cell receptor (beta chain) was sequenced during a study of CD4 T cells in relation to SARS-CoV-2 and coronaviruses. In the study overall: PBMCs were cultured with antigen for around nine days before TCR beta sequencing. Of the patients, about 8 were male, 4 female, two Hispanic. Study results and limitations: SARS-CoV-2-driven expansion was significantly weaker in crossreactive than monoreactive clones.

Sequenced by immunoSEQ multiplex PCR; TCRdb stores in-frame clones only, minus some. This table has 30,000 to 40,000 clones, about three quarters appearing once. On this clone itself: What it binds is not known.

From germline, CDR1 is GTSNPN and CDR2 SVGIG (reference sequence). Deletions cut 3 bases from V and 4 bases from J, with 10 bases between. CDR3 length: 12 amino acids. This TCR was recovered from an adult with COVID-19. Sequenced sample: memory CD4+ T cells from PBMCs, cultured in vitro. This sequence joins TRBV30 and TRBJ2-7; D remains unclear. The CDR3 is CAWSEGSYEQYF. Written as DNA, the CDR3 is TGTGCCTGGAGCGAAGGGTCGTACGAGCAGTACTTC.